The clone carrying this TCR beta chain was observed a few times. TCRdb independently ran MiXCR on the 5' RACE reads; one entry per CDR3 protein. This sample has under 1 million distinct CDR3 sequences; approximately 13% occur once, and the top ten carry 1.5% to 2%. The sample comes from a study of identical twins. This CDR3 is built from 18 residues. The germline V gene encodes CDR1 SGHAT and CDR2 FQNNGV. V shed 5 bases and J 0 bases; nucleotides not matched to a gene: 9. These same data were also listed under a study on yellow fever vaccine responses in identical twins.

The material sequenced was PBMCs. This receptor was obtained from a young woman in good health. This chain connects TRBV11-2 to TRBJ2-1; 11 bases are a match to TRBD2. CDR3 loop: CASSTPSGGLSSYNEQFF. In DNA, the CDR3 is TGTGCCAGCAGCACACCTAGCGGGGGGCTTAGCTCCTACAATGAGCAGTTCTTC.